What follows describes a single TCR beta chain. The entry originates in a study of blood T cell repertoires in COVID-19. Study as a whole: There were acute and convalescent COVID-19 samples, and they came from the United States, Italy and Spain. In each case, the material was cDNA or gDNA derived from T cells, B-cell-depleted T cells, or PBMCs.

The CDR3 covers 14 residues. Germline loops: CDR1 PRHDT, CDR2 FYEKMQ (reference sequence). J lost 4 bases, V lost 5 bases, and 7 bases had no gene match. Per the original methods: Researchers report that nucleated cell counts were estimated from reference gene primer amplification. Clones were read by immunoSEQ multiplex PCR, and TCRdb kept only the in-frame ones, dropping some. V and J calls plus clone size are reproduced from that table; the DNA served to infer D and trimming. Of fewer than 300,000 clones listed, approximately 91% were seen once; the top ten hold about 0.8%. Material for sequencing was peripheral blood. The J gene is TRBJ1-2, the V gene TRBV13; 7 bases align to TRBD1. The clonotype originates from a woman under 40 with acute or convalescent COVID-19. CDR3 in amino acids: CASSDRDTGYGYTF. The DNA for the CDR3 is TGTGCCAGCAGCGACAGGGACACGGGCTATGGCTACACCTTC. The whole variable domain, filled in from reference TRBV13 and TRBJ1-2, reads AAGVIQSPRHLIKEKRETATLKCYPIPRHDTVYWYQQGPGQDPQFLISFYEKMQSDKGSIPDRFSAQQFSDYHSELNMSSLELGDSALYFCASSDRDTGYGYTFGSGTRLTVV.